A single sample is the source of the 25 T cell receptor beta chains below, sequenced in a study of blood T cell repertoires in COVID-19. This table comes from immunoSEQ multiplex PCR, and its TCRdb copy is limited to in-frame clones, with some not included. The data hold roughly 91,000 clones, with under 85% observed a single time. Material: peripheral blood. The receptors here all came from a man aged 65 to 85 with acute or convalescent COVID-19.

This clone was recorded at least ten times. The chain employs TRBV28 and TRBJ1-4, with 7 nucleotides matching TRBD1. There are 15 residues in the CDR3. Germline lookup yields CDR1 MDHEN and CDR2 SYDVKM. Unmatched junction bases numbered 4, after V lost 3 bases and J lost 3 bases. CDR3: CASSLTGKANEKLFF. The DNA of the CDR3 is TGTGCCAGCAGTTTGACAGGGAAGGCTAATGAAAAACTGTTTTTT. Full variable domain (outside the CDR3, taken from reference TRBV28 and TRBJ1-4): DVKVTQSSRYLVKRTGEKVFLECVQDMDHENMFWYRQDPGLGLRLIYFSYDVKMKEKGDIPEGYSVSREKKERFSLILESASTNQTSMYLCASSLTGKANEKLFFGSGTQLSVL.

The gene calls are TRBV3-1 (or the pseudogene TRBV3-2) and TRBJ2-4; D gene ambiguous. There are 15 residues in the CDR3. CDR1 and CDR2 (germline): LGHDT, YNNKEL (reference sequence). V lost 1 base and J lost 0, with 7 bases in between. CDR3 coding DNA: TGTGCCAGCAGCCAAGGGAGCCTAGCCAAAAACATTCAGTACTTC. It specifies CASSQGSLAKNIQYF.

J is TRBJ2-5 and V is TRBV5-4, with 8 bases matching TRBD2. This CDR3 has 17 residues. Germline lookup yields CDR1 SGHNT and CDR2 YYREEE (reference sequence). V lost 4 bases to trimming and J lost 3 bases; unmatched junction nucleotides: 14. The CDR3 DNA follows: TGTGCCAGCAGCCCGGGAGGGAGTAGGGGGGGAGAAGAGACCCAGTACTTC. Amino acid sequence: CASSPGGSRGGEETQYF.

The chain carries TRBV6-6 and TRBJ1-5; D is perhaps TRBD1 (6 bases). This CDR3 comprises 17 residues. V shed 5 bases and J shed 6 bases, with 23 bases lying between them. Germline V gene sequence: CDR1 MNHNY, CDR2 SVGAGI (reference sequence). This chain's CDR3 is CASSLNNRGAGSQPQHF. The CDR3, as DNA: TGTGCCAGCAGTCTCAATAATCGGGGGGCGGGTAGTCAGCCCCAGCATTTT.

The count of this clone is one. V and J are TRBV5-4 and TRBJ1-1; 8 bases map to TRBD1. V lost 4 bases, J lost 7 bases, and 9 bases stayed unmatched. Germline V gene sequence: CDR1 SGHNT, CDR2 YYREEE (reference sequence). The CDR3 loop spans 14 amino acids. This CDR3 reads CASSMPGQAIEAFF. In DNA form, the CDR3 reads TGTGCCAGCAGCATGCCGGGACAGGCCATTGAAGCTTTCTTT. The variable domain in full, completed from reference TRBV5-4 and TRBJ1-1, reads ETGVTQSPTHLIKTRGQQVTLRCSSQSGHNTVSWYQQALGQGPQFIFQYYREEENGRGNFPPRFSGLQFPNYSSELNVNALELDDSALYLCASSMPGQAIEAFFGQGTRLTVV.

The chain combines TRBV2 with TRBJ1-2; D is undetermined. Germline CDR1 and CDR2: SNHLY and FYNNEI. The V end lost 4 bases, the J end lost 4 bases, and 7 bases lay between the germline ends. This CDR3 comprises 12 residues. The CDR3 DNA is TGTGCCAGCAGTGCCGGGATCTATGGCTACACCTTC. Translation: CASSAGIYGYTF. Full variable domain (remainder filled in from reference TRBV2 and TRBJ1-2): EPEVTQTPSHQVTQMGQEVILRCVPISNHLYFYWYRQILGQKVEFLVSFYNNEISEKSEIFDDQFSVERPDGSNFTLKIRSTKLEDSAMYFCASSAGIYGYTFGSGTRLTVV.

J is TRBJ2-5 and V is TRBV2, with D perhaps TRBD2 (5 bases). CDR3 length: 13 amino acids. Germline CDR1 SNHLY, CDR2 FYNNEI. V shed 4 bases and J shed 3 bases, with 9 bases lying between them. The CDR3 DNA reads TGTGCCAGCAGTGGAGAGGGAAAAGAGACCCAGTACTTC. Protein: CASSGEGKETQYF.

The chain has TRBV18 and TRBJ2-7; D may be TRBD1 (7 bases). V shed 4 bases and J shed 6 bases, with 19 bases lying between them. There are 15 residues in the CDR3. Germline values: CDR1 KGHSH, CDR2 LQKENI. In DNA form, the CDR3 reads TGTGCCAGCTCACTCCTCCGGGGGACAGCCGGCGAGCAGTACTTC. Translated: CASSLLRGTAGEQYF. Full variable domain (remainder filled in from reference TRBV18 and TRBJ2-7): NAGVMQNPRHLVRRRGQEARLRCSPMKGHSHVYWYRQLPEEGLKFMVYLQKENIIDESGMPKERFSAEFPKEGPSILRIQQVVRGDSAAYFCASSLLRGTAGEQYFGPGTRLTVT.

There are many counts of this clone. The chain links TRBV5-1 to TRBJ1-4, with D possibly TRBD1 on 6 matching bases. V shed 2 bases and J shed 8 bases, with 16 bases lying between them. Germline V CDR1 and CDR2: SGHRS, YFSETQ. The CDR3 length is 15 residues. CDR3 nucleotides: TGCGCCAGCAGCTTCGGGACAAAAGAGGAGGAAAAACTGTTTTTT. Translated, it gives CASSFGTKEEEKLFF.

The chain recombines TRBV4-1 with TRBJ1-4, with TRBD1 matching over 10 bases. Germline CDR1 and CDR2: MGHRA and YSYEKL. The junction had 9 bases not matched to a gene; V was cut back by 3 bases and J by 8 bases. The CDR3 runs 16 residues. CDR3 nucleotides: TGCGCCAGCAGCCATCCAGTGGGACAGGGGCCCGAAAAACTGTTTTTT. Protein sequence: CASSHPVGQGPEKLFF.

The J gene is TRBJ2-3, the V gene TRBV4-2; 7 nucleotides align to TRBD1. CDR3 length: 16 amino acids. The trim removed 1 base at V and 5 bases at J, leaving 9 bases unmatched. Germline V gives CDR1 LGHNA, CDR2 YNFKEQ. The DNA for the CDR3 is TGTGCCAGCAGCCAAGGGATCGGCAGGGGGAAAGATACGCAGTATTTT. Protein product: CASSQGIGRGKDTQYF.

V and J are TRBV18 and TRBJ1-5; D is unresolved. This CDR3 has 13 residues. Germline CDR1 reads KGHSH; CDR2 reads LQKENI. Deletions cut 4 bases from V and 5 bases from J, with 9 bases between. CDR3 DNA sequence: TGTGCCAGCTCACTACAACGTGATCAGCCCCAGCATTTT. Protein sequence: CASSLQRDQPQHF.

The CDR3 DNA follows: TGTGCCAGCAGTGAAGTTTGGCAGGGATTATGCTACACCTTC. Its protein product is CASSEVWQGLCYTF. The chain is built from TRBV6-1 and TRBJ1-2; TRBD1 is a possible D gene (5 bases). This CDR3 region has 14 residues. Deletions cut 1 base from V and 9 bases from J, with 15 bases between. Germline V gene lookup returns CDR1 MNHNS and CDR2 SASEGT.

The chain couples TRBV18 to TRBJ1-4, with 7 bases that match TRBD1. Unmatched junction bases numbered 7, after V lost 4 bases and J lost 5 bases. This CDR3 has 15 residues. Germline V gene data show CDR1 as KGHSH and CDR2 as LQKENI. The CDR3 loop reads CASSLKGGINEKLFF. CDR3 in DNA: TGTGCCAGCTCACTAAAAGGGGGCATAAATGAAAAACTGTTTTTT.

This chain links TRBV28 with TRBJ2-2, with D possibly matching TRBD1 (5 bases). Per the germline V gene, CDR1 is MDHEN and CDR2 is SYDVKM. The V and J ends lost 7 bases and 1 base respectively, with 13 bases between them. The CDR3 runs 15 residues. Here the CDR3 reads CASKPQARNTGELFF. CDR3 in DNA: TGTGCCAGCAAGCCACAGGCCAGGAACACCGGGGAGCTGTTTTTT.

The chain links TRBV6-5 to TRBJ2-2; D possibly corresponds to TRBD2 (7 bases). The germline gives CDR1 MNHEY, CDR2 SVGAGI. The CDR3 consists of 12 residues. The CDR3 coding sequence is TGTGCACATGGGGGGGCAACCGGGGAGCTGTTTTTT. Translated: CAHGGATGELFF.

The genes are TRBV7-6 and TRBJ2-4; weak D call: TRBD2 (5 bases). Germline V lookup: CDR1 SGHVS, CDR2 FNYEAQ. The CDR3 totals 13 residues. The V gene lost 4 bases and the J gene lost 7 bases, with 11 bases spanning the gap. CDR3 DNA sequence: TGTGCCAGCAGCTGGGGAGTGGGGAACATTCAGTACTTC. It codes for CASSWGVGNIQYF.

This clone was detected once. The gene calls are TRBV9 and TRBJ1-4; 10 positions agree with TRBD1. The CDR3 spans 17 residues. The junction had 8 bases not matched to a gene; V was cut back by 2 bases and J by 4 bases. The germline V gene encodes CDR1 SGDLS and CDR2 YYNGEE. The CDR3 region has the DNA TGTGCCAGCAGCGTTGGGGACAGGGGAGGGCGTAATGAAAAACTGTTTTTT. Its protein is CASSVGDRGGRNEKLFF.

The gene calls are TRBV21-1 and TRBJ2-1; TRBD2 is taken as the D call from the table, unchecked against the DNA. TRBV21-1 is listed as a pseudogene. This CDR3 spans 18 amino acids. The CDR3 DNA sequence: TGTGCCAGCAGCCACCGACTAGCGGGGGGGCTATGGTACAATGAGCAGTTCTTC. Protein product: CASSHRLAGGLWYNEQFF.

The V gene is TRBV19, the J gene TRBJ2-7, with a weak D call TRBD2 (6 bases). The CDR3 has 14 amino acids. Germline values: CDR1 LNHDA, CDR2 SQIVND (reference sequence). Trimming removed 4 bases at V and 2 bases at J, with 12 bases between. The CDR3: CASSTSGETYEQYF. CDR3 DNA sequence: TGTGCCAGTAGTACCTCGGGGGAGACCTACGAGCAGTACTTC.

This rearrangement joins TRBV7-3 to TRBJ2-7; weak D call: TRBD2 (6 bases). The length of the CDR3 is 13 residues. Trimming took 5 bases from V and 6 from J, leaving 14 bases between them. The germline gives CDR1 SGHTA, CDR2 FQGTGA. The CDR3 here is CASSHDGGGEQYF. The DNA for the CDR3 is TGTGCCAGCAGCCACGATGGGGGAGGCGAGCAGTACTTC.

This clone was found a few times. The chain links TRBV6-5 to TRBJ1-5; TRBD1 matches at 7 bases. The CDR3 runs to 15 residues. The ends lost 8 bases at V and 1 base at J; junction bases unmatched: 8. Germline-derived CDR1 and CDR2 are MNHEY and SVGAGI. The CDR3 region has the DNA TGTGCCAGCGGTCGACAGGGAGGAAGCAATCAGCCCCAGCATTTT. Translating gives CASGRQGGSNQPQHF.

The genes are TRBV28 and TRBJ2-1; the D is unclear. V was trimmed by 8 bases and J by 2 bases, leaving 10 bases between them. CDR3 length: 13 residues. Germline CDR1 is MDHEN and CDR2 is SYDVKM. CDR3 nucleotide sequence: TGTGCCAGCGGCGGTTACACCTACAATGAGCAGTTCTTC. Its translation is CASGGYTYNEQFF.

The chain employs TRBV6-2 or TRBV6-3 and TRBJ1-1, with a tentative D call TRBD1 (6 bases). CDR1 is MNHEY, CDR2 SVGEGT, per germline. The V gene lost 5 bases and the J gene lost 5 bases, with 6 bases spanning the gap. The CDR3 totals 11 residues. The CDR3 nucleotides read TGTGCCAGCAGTCAGGGGACTGAAGCTTTCTTT. Its protein product is CASSQGTEAFF.

The chain recombines TRBV29-1 with TRBJ1-1, with D unclear. The germline V gene encodes CDR1 SQVTM and CDR2 ANQGSEA. This CDR3 is built from 11 residues. V was trimmed by 2 bases and J by 5 bases, leaving 6 bases between them. CDR3 in DNA: TGCAGCGTTGAAATCCAGACTGAAGCTTTCTTT. Translation: CSVEIQTEAFF.